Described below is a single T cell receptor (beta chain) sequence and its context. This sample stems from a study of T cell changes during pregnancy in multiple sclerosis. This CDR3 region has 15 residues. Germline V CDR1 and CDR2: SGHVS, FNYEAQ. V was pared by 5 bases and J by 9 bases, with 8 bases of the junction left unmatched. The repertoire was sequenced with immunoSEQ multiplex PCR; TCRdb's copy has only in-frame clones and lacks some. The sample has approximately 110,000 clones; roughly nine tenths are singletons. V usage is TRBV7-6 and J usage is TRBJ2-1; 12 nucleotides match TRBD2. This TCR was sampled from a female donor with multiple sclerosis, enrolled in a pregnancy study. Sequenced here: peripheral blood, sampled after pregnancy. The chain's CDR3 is CASSRLASGGGEQFF. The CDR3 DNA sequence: TGTGCCAGCAGCCGCTTGGCTAGCGGGGGGGGTGAGCAGTTCTTC.